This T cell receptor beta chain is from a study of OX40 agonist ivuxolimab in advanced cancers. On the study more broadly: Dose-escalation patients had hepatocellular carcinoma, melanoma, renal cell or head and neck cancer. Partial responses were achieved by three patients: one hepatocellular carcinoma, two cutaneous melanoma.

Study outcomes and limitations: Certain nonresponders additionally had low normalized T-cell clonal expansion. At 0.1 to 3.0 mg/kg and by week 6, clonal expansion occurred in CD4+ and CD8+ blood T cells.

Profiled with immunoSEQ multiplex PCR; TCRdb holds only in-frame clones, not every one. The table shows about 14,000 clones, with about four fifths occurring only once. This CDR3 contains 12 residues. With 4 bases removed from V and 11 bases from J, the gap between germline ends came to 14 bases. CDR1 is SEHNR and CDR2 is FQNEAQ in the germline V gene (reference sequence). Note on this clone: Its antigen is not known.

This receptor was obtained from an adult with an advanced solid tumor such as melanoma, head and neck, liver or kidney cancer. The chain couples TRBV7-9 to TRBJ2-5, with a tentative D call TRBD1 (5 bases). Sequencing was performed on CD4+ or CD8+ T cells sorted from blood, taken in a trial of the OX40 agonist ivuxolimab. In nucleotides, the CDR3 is TGTGCCAGCAGCTCAGGGTTCCAGGAGCAGTACTTC. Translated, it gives CASSSGFQEQYF.